A selection of T cell receptor beta chains follows, all from one sample in a study of T cell responses to AZD1222 COVID-19 vaccine. Assay: immunoSEQ multiplex PCR; the TCRdb copy retains only in-frame clones and omits some. This table holds 120,000 or so clones, 92% found once. The material sequenced was peripheral blood, taken on day 0 of AZD1222 vaccination. The receptors were gathered from an adult in good health. Each CDR3 is given with its conserved first and last residue. Each record gives: J gene, D gene, clone size, V gene, CDR3 protein, CDR3 DNA. D genes are given only for firm matches. Not every row has a clone size; where given, it reads once, few, many or a size class.

TRBJ2-7 | TRBD2 | - | TRBV2 | CASMEGGWVTYEQYF | TGTGCCAGCATGGAGGGAGGGTGGGTCACCTACGAGCAGTACTTC
TRBJ1-2 | - | once | TRBV28 | CASSLTNMVYGYTF | TGTGCCAGCAGTTTAACGAACATGGTCTATGGCTACACCTTC
TRBJ2-2 | - | - | TRBV7-9 | CASSLRENTGELFF | TGTGCCAGCAGCCTTCGGGAGAACACCGGGGAGCTGTTTTTT
TRBJ2-3 | TRBD2 | - | TRBV25-1 | CASSDFRLAATDTQYF | TGTGCCAGCAGTGATTTCCGACTAGCAGCCACAGATACGCAGTATTTT
TRBJ2-5 | - | - | TRBV25-1 | CASPQETQYF | TGTGCCAGCCCCCAAGAGACCCAGTACTTC
TRBJ2-3 | TRBD2 | - | TRBV6-5 | CASSTSGSLTDTQYF | TGTGCCAGCAGCACTAGCGGGTCCCTCACAGATACGCAGTATTTT
TRBJ1-3 | TRBD1 | - | TRBV4-1 | CASSQVGPGGPGNTIYF | TGCGCCAGCAGCCAAGTCGGGCCAGGGGGCCCGGGAAACACCATATATTTT
TRBJ2-3 | TRBD2 | few | TRBV30 | CAWSVLLAGTTDTQYF | TGTGCCTGGAGTGTACTACTAGCGGGAACGACAGATACGCAGTATTTT
TRBJ1-6 | - | - | TRBV28 | CASSLPGLDNSPLHF | TGTGCCAGCAGTTTACCCGGGCTGGATAATTCACCCCTCCACTTT
TRBJ1-3 | TRBD1 | - | TRBV2 | CASSTGPGGGNTIYF | TGTGCCAGCAGTACAGGCCCAGGGGGTGGAAACACCATATATTTT
TRBJ2-5 | - | - | TRBV2 | CASSVETQYF | TGTGCCAGCAGCGTGGAGACCCAGTACTTC
TRBJ2-7 | - | - | TRBV7-9 | CASSPLTRYYEQYF | TGTGCCAGCAGCCCACTGACTAGATATTACGAGCAGTACTTC
TRBJ2-1 | TRBD2 | - | TRBV4-1 | CASRSRTSGRNEQFF | TGCGCCAGCAGATCGCGGACTAGCGGGAGAAATGAGCAGTTCTTC
TRBJ1-6 | - | - | TRBV25-1 | CASNHGGWGSPLHF | TGTGCCAGCAACCATGGGGGATGGGGCTCACCCCTCCACTTT
TRBJ2-1 | - | once | TRBV9 | CASSVGLRDEQFF | TGTGCCAGCAGCGTCGGGCTTCGCGATGAGCAGTTCTTC
TRBJ2-2 | TRBD2 | once | TRBV3-1/TRBV3-2 | CASSQARKRGLATWRTGELFF | TGTGCCAGCAGCCAAGCTAGGAAACGGGGACTAGCGACCTGGCGCACCGGGGAGCTGTTTTTT